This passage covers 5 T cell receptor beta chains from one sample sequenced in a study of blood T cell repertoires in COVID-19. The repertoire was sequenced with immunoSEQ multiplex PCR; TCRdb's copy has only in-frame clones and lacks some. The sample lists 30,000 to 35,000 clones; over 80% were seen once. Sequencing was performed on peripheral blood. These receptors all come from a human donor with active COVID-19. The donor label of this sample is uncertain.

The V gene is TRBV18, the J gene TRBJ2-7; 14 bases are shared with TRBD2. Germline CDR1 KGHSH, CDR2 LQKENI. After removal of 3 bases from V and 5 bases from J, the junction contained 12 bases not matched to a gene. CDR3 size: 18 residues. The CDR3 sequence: CASSPRTSGGIPRDEQYF. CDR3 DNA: TGTGCCAGCTCACCGAGGACTAGCGGGGGGATCCCGAGGGACGAGCAGTACTTC.

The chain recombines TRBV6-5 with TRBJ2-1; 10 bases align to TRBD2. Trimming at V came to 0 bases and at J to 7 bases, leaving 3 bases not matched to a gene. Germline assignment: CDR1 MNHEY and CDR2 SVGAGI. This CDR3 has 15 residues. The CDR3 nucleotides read TGTGCCAGCAGTTACTCGGGACTAGCGAGGAATGAGCAGTTCTTC. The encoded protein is CASSYSGLARNEQFF.

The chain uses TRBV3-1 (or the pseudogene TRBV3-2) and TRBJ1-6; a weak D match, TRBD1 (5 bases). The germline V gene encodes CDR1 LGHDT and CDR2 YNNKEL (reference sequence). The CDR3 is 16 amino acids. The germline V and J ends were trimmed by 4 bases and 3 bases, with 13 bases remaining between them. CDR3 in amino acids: CASSLKGAVYNSPLHF. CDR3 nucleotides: TGTGCCAGCAGCCTAAAAGGGGCGGTCTATAATTCACCCCTCCACTTT.

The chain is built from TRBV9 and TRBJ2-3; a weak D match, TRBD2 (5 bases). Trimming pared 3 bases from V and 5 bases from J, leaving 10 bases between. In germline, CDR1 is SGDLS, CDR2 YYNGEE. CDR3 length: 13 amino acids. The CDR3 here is CASSARTGDTQYF. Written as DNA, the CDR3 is TGTGCCAGCAGCGCCCGGACTGGAGATACGCAGTATTTT.

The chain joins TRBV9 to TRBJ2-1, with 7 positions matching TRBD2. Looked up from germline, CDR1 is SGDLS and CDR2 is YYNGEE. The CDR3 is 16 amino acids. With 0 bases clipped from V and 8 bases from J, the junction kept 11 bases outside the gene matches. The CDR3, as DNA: TGTGCCAGCAGCGTAGGAAGTCGGGAGGTCGACGATGAGCAGTTCTTC. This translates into CASSVGSREVDDEQFF. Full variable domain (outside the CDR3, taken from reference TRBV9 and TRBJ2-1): DSGVTQTPKHLITATGQRVTLRCSPRSGDLSVYWYQQSLDQGLQFLIQYYNGEERAKGNILERFSAQQFPDLHSELNLSSLELGDSALYFCASSVGSREVDDEQFFGPGTRLTVL.